The T cell receptor beta chain under discussion was sequenced for a study of blood T cells in healthy people across ages. Regarding the study as a whole: Older individuals had lower TCR beta diversity per million T cells (the decline was roughly linear). Underestimates were what the diversity estimates from one million T cells were considered to be.

Per germline, CDR1 DFQATT and CDR2 SNEGSKA (reference sequence). This CDR3 region has 14 residues. With V trimmed by 6 bases and J by 7 bases, 10 bases remained unmatched. A remark on this clonotype: No antigen is known for it.

A sample-barcoded 5' primer and a J-beta primer mix were used in a second PCR of about 6 to 11 cycles. One entry per CDR3 protein, called by TCRdb with MiXCR from the 5' RACE reads. The sample records roughly 650,000 distinct CDR3 sequences, about 34% being singletons. The source material was blood. The chain couples TRBV20-1 to TRBJ2-1; TRBD1 matches 9 bases. The receptor was derived from a woman of 80 years or more in good health. The CDR3 bases are TGCAGTGCGCACACCGGGACAGGGAGTAATGAGCAGTTCTTC. Translation gives CSAHTGTGSNEQFF.